This is a list of T cell receptor beta chains from one sample in a study of T-cell reconstitution after alpha-beta-depleted transplantation in children. One entry per CDR3 protein results from TCRdb running MiXCR on the PCR reads. Here the sample spans nearly 200,000 distinct CDR3 sequences, about 6% being singletons. Source: PBMCs, taken before TCRalphabeta/CD19-depleted stem cell transplant. All receptors derive from a girl under two years old with combined immunodeficiency, due to receive a stem cell transplant. Both conserved end residues are part of each CDR3. Each record gives: clone size, V gene, D gene, J gene, CDR3 DNA, CDR3 protein. A D gene is named only where the DNA matches it firmly. Clone size is not always given. Where it is, it says once, few, many or a class for expanded clones.

size: many
V: TRBV4-1
D: -
J: TRBJ2-2
DNA: TGCGCCAGCAGCCAAGTAAAAGGGGCCGGGGAGCTGTTTTTT
CDR3: CASSQVKGAGELFF

size: many
V: TRBV7-9
D: -
J: TRBJ2-1
DNA: TGTGCCAGCAGGCTAGGGAGGGGGGCTAGGCGGTTCTTC
CDR3: CASRLGRGARRFF

size: many
V: TRBV4-2
D: -
J: TRBJ2-1
DNA: TGTGCCAGCAGCGTCTGGGTTAACAATGAGCAGTTCTTC
CDR3: CASSVWVNNEQFF

size: many
V: TRBV27
D: -
J: TRBJ2-3
DNA: TGTGCCAGCAGTTATGGCCCCTCGGGCACAGATACGCAGTATTTT
CDR3: CASSYGPSGTDTQYF

size: many
V: TRBV4-2
D: TRBD2
J: TRBJ2-1
DNA: TGTGCCAGCAGCCAAGTGCAGCGGGGGGATAGCGAGCAGTTCTTC
CDR3: CASSQVQRGDSEQFF

size: many
V: TRBV7-9
D: -
J: TRBJ2-5
DNA: TGTGCCAGCAGCAAACAAGAGACCCAGTACTTC
CDR3: CASSKQETQYF

size: -
V: TRBV30
D: -
J: TRBJ2-1
DNA: TGTGCCTGGCAAAACGTAGCGCGGTACAATGAGCAGTTCTTC
CDR3: CAWQNVARYNEQFF

size: many
V: TRBV12-3/TRBV12-4
D: -
J: TRBJ2-7
DNA: TGTGCCAGCAGGGCCCTGGGATTATCCTACGAGCAGTACTTC
CDR3: CASRALGLSYEQYF

size: few
V: TRBV4-3
D: TRBD1
J: TRBJ2-7
DNA: TGCGCCAGCAGCCAAGGCCCTCGACAGGGCTACGAGCAGTACTTC
CDR3: CASSQGPRQGYEQYF

size: many
V: TRBV29-1
D: -
J: TRBJ2-7
DNA: TGCAGCGCGTACGAGGGGGGCCTCTACGAGCAGTACTTC
CDR3: CSAYEGGLYEQYF

size: many
V: TRBV5-1
D: -
J: TRBJ2-2
DNA: TGCGCCAGCAGCCCCTACAACGGGCGGGGAAACACCGGGGAGCTGTTTTTT
CDR3: CASSPYNGRGNTGELFF

size: many
V: TRBV4-2
D: -
J: TRBJ2-7
DNA: TGTGCCAGCAGCCAAGTAATAGCCGGGGCCTACGAGCAGTACTTC
CDR3: CASSQVIAGAYEQYF